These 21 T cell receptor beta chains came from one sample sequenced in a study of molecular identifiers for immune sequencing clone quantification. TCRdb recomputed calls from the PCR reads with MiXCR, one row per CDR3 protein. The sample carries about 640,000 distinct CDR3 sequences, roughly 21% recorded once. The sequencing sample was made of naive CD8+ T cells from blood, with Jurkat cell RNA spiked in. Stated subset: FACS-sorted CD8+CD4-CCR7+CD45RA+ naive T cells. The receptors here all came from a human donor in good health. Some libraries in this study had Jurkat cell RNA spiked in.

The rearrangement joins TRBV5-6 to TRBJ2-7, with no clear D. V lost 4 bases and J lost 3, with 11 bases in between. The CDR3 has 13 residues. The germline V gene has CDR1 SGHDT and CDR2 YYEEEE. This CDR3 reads CASSNNMDYEQYF. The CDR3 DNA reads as TGTGCCAGCAGCAACAACATGGACTACGAGCAGTACTTC.

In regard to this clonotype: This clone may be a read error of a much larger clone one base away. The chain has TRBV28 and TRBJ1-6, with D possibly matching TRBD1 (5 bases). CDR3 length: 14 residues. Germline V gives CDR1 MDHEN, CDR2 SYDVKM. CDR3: CASRQRGFGSPPHF. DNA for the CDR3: TGTGCCAGCAGACAGAGGGGATTTGGTTCACCCCCCCACTTT.

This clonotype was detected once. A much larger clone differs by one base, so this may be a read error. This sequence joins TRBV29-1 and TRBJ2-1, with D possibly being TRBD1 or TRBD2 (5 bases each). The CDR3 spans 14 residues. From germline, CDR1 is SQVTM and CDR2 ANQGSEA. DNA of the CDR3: TGCGGCGTTGAAAGAGATTGGGGGTACAATGAGCAGTTCTTC. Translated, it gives CGVERDWGYNEQFF.

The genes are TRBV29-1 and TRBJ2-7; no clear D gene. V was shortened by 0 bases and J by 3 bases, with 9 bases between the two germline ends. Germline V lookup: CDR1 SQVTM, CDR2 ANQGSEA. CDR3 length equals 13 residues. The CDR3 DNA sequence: TGCAGCGTTGAAGACCAGGAAAGCTACGAGCAGTACTTC. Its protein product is CSVEDQESYEQYF.

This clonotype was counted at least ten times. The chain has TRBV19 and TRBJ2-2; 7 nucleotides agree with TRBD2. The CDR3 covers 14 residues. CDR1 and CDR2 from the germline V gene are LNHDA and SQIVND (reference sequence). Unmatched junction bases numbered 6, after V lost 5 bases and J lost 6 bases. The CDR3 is CASSAGVAPGELFF. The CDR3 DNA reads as TGTGCCAGTAGTGCGGGAGTTGCCCCCGGGGAGCTGTTTTTT. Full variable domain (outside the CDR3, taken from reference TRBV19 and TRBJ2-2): DGGITQSPKYLFRKEGQNVTLSCEQNLNHDAMYWYRQDPGQGLRLIYYSQIVNDFQKGDIAEGYSVSREKKESFPLTVTSAQKNPTAFYLCASSAGVAPGELFFGEGSRLTVL.

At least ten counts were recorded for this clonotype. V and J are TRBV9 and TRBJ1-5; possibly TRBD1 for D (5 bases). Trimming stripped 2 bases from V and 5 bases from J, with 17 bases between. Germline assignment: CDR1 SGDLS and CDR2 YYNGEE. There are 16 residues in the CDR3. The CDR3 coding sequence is TGTGCCAGCAGCGTGGGAGGTGGGGGTGCTTATCAGCCCCAGCATTTT. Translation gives CASSVGGGGAYQPQHF.

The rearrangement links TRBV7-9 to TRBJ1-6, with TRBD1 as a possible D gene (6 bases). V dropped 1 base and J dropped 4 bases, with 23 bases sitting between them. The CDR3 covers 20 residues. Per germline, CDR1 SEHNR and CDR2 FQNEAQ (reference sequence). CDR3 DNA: TGTGCCAGCAGCTTAGTAGGGGGGAGAGGACAAACAGATTATAATTCACCCCTCCACTTT. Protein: CASSLVGGRGQTDYNSPLHF.

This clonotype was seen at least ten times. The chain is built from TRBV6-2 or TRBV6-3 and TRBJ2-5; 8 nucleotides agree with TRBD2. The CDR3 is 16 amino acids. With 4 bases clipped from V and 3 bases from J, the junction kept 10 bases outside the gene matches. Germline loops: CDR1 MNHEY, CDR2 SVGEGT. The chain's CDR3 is CASSSAGVSSEETQYF. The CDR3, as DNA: TGTGCCAGCAGTTCAGCGGGGGTCAGTTCGGAAGAGACCCAGTACTTC.

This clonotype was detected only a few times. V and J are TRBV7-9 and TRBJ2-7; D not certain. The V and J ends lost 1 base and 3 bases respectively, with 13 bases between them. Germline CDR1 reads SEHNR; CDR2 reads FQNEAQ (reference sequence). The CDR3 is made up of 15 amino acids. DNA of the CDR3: TGTGCCAGCAGCTTAGGGCCCTCCCCGGGCTACGAGCAGTACTTC. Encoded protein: CASSLGPSPGYEQYF.

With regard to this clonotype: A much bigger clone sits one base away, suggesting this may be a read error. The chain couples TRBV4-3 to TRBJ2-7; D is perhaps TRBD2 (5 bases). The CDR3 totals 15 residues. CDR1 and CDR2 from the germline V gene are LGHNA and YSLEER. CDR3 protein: CASGQEREDTYEQYF. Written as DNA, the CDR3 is TGCGCCAGCGGCCAAGAGAGGGAAGACACCTACGAGCAGTACTTC.

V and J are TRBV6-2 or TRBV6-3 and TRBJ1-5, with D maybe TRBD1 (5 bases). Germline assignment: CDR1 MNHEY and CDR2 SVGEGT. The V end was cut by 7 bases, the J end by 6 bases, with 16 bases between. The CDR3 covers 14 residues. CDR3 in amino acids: CASTWGVGVQPQHF. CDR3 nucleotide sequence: TGTGCCAGCACCTGGGGGGTAGGGGTTCAGCCCCAGCATTTT.

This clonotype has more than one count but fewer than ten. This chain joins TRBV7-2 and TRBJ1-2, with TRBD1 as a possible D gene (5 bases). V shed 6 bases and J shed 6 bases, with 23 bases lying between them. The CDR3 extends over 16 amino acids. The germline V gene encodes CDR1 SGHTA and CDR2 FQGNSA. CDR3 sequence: CASRLGQSAWYDGYTF. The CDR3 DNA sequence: TGTGCCAGCAGACTTGGACAATCCGCCTGGTACGATGGCTACACCTTC.

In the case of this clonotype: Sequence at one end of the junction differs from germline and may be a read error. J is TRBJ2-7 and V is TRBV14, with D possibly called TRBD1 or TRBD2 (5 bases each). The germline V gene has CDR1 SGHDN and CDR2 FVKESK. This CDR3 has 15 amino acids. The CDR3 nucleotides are TGTGCCAGCAGCCAAGAGACTGGGACGGCCTACGGGCAGTACTTC. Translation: CASSQETGTAYGQYF.

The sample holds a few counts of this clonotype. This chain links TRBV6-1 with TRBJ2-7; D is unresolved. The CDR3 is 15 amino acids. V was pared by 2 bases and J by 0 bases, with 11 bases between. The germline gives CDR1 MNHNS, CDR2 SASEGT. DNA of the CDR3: TGTGCCAGCAGTGAAAGTTACACTTACTCCTACGAGCAGTACTTC. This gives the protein CASSESYTYSYEQYF.

CDR3 sequence (DNA): TGTGCCAGTAGTATCGGGGGAATTCGCCAAGGAAACACCATATATTTT. Amino acid sequence: CASSIGGIRQGNTIYF. The rearrangement uses TRBV19 and TRBJ1-3; weak D call: TRBD1 (5 bases). Germline CDR1 reads LNHDA; CDR2 reads SQIVND (reference sequence). The ends were cut back, 3 bases at V and 4 bases at J, with 16 bases in the middle. The CDR3 totals 16 residues.

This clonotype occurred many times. CDR3 DNA: TGTGCCAGCAGCTGGACAGGTAGCTCTGGGGCCAACGTCCTGACTTTC. It yields the protein CASSWTGSSGANVLTF. The gene calls are TRBV13 and TRBJ2-6; 7 bases map to TRBD1. Germline CDR1 PRHDT, CDR2 FYEKMQ (reference sequence). With 4 bases clipped from V and 0 bases from J, the junction kept 3 bases outside the gene matches. The CDR3 covers 16 residues.

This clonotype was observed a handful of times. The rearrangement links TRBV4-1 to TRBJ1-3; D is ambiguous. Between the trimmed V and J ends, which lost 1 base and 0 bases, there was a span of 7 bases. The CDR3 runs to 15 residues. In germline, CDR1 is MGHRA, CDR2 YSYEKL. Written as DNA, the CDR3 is TGCGCCAGCAGCCAAGGGGCCTTCTCTGGAAACACCATATATTTT. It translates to CASSQGAFSGNTIYF.

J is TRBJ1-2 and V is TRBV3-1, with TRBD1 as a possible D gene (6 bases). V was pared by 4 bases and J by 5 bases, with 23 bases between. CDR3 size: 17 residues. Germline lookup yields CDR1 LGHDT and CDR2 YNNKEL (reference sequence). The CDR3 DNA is TGTGCCAGCAGCCCACTTACCCCCAGGGGCGGGGTTTATGGCTACACCTTC. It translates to CASSPLTPRGGVYGYTF.

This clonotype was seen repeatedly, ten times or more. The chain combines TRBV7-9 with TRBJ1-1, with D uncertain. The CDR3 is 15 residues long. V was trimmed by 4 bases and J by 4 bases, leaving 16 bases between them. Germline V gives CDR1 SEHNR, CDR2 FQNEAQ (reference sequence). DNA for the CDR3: TGTGCCAGCAGCTCTTTGTTTGGGTTGGGCACTGAAGCTTTCTTT. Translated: CASSSLFGLGTEAFF.

The CDR3 region is CASSYQSIGRGLSGYTF. In nucleotides, the CDR3 is TGTGCCAGCAGTTACCAATCGATCGGCCGGGGTTTGAGCGGCTACACCTTC. The chain uses TRBV6-5 and TRBJ1-2; D is unresolved. From germline, CDR1 is MNHEY and CDR2 SVGAGI. V gave up 2 bases and J gave up 8 bases, with 24 bases separating them. This CDR3 region has 17 residues.

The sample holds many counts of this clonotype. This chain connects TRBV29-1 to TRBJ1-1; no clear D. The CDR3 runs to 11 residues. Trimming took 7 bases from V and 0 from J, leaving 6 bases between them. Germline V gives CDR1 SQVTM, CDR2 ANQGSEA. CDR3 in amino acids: CSGGLNTEAFF. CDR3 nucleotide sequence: TGCAGCGGAGGGCTGAACACTGAAGCTTTCTTT.